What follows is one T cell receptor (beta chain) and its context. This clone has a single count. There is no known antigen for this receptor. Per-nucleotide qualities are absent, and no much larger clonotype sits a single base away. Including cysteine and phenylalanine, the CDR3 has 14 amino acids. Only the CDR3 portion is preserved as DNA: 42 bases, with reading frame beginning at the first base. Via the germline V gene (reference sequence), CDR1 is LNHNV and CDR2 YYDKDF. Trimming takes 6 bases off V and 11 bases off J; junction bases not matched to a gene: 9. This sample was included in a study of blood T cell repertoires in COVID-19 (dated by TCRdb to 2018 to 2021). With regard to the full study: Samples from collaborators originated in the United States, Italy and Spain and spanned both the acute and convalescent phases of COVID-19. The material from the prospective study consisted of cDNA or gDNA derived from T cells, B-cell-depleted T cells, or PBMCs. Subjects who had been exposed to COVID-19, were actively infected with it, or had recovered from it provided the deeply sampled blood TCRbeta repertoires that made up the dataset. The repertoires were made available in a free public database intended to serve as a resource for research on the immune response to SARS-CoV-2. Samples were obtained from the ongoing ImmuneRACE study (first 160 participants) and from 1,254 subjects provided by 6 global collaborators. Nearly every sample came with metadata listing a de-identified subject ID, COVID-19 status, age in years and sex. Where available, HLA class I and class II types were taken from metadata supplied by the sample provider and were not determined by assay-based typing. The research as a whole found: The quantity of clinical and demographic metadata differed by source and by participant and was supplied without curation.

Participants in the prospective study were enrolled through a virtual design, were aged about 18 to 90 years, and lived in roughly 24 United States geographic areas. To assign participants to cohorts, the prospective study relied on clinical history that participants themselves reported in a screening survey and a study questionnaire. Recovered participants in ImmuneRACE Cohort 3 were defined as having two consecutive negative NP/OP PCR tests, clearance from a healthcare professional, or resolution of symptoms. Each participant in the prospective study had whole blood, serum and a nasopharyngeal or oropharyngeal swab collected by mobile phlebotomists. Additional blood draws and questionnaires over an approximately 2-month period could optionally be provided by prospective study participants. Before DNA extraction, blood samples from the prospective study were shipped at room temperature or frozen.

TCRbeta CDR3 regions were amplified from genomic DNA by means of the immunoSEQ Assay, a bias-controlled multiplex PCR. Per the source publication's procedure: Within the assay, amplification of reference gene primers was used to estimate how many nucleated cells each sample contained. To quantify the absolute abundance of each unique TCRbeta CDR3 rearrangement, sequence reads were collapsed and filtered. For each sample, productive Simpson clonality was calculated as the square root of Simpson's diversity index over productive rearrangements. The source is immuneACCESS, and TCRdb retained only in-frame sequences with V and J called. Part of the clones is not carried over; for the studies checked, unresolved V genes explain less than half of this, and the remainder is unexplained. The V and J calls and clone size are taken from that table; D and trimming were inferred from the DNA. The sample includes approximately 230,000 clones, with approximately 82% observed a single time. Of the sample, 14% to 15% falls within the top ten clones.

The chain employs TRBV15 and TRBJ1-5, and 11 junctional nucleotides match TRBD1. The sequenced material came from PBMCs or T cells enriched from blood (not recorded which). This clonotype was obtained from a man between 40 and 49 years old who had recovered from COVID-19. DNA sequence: TGTGCCACCAGAGCGACCGGGACAGGGGGTTCCCAGCATTTT. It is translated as CATRATGTGGSQHF. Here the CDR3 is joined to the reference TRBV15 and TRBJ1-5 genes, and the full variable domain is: DAMVIQNPRYQVTQFGKPVTLSCSQTLNHNVMYWYQQKSSQAPKLLFHYYDKDFNNEADTPDNFQSRRPNTSFCFLDIRSPGLGDTAMYLCATRATGTGGSQHFGDGTRLSIL.